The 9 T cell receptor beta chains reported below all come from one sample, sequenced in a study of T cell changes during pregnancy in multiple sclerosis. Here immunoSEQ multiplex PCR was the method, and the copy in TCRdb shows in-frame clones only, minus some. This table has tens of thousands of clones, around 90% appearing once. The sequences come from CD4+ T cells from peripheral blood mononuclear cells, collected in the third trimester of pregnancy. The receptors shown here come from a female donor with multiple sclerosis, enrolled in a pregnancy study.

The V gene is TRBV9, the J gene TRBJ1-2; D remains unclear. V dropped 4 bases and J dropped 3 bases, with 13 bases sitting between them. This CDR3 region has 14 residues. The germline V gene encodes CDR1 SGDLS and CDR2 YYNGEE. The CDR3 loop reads CASSYGEWDYGYTF. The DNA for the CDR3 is TGTGCCAGCAGCTACGGGGAATGGGACTATGGCTACACCTTC.

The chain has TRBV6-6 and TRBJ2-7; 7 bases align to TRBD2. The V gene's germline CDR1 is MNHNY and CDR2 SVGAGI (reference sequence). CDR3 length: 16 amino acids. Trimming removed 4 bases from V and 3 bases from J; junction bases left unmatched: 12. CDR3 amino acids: CASSSAGEGRDYEQYF. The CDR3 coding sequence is TGTGCCAGCAGTTCAGCCGGGGAGGGAAGGGACTACGAGCAGTACTTC.

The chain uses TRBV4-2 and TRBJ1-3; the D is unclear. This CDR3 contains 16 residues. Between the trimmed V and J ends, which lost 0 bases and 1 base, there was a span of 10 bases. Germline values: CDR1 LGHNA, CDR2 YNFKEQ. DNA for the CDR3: TGTGCCAGCAGCCAAGATGAACGGGGATCTGGAAACACCATATATTTT. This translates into CASSQDERGSGNTIYF.

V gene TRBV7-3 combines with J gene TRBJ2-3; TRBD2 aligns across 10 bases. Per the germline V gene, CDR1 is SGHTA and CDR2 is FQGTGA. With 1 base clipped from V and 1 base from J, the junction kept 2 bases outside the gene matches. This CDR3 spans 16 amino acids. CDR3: CASSLNLAGGTDTQYF. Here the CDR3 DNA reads TGTGCCAGCAGCTTAAATCTAGCGGGGGGCACAGATACGCAGTATTTT.

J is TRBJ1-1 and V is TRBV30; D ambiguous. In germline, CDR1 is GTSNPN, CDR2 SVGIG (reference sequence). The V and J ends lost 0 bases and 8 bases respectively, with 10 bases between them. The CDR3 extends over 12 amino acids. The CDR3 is CAWSVVLREAFF. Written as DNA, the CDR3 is TGTGCCTGGAGTGTGGTACTTCGGGAAGCTTTCTTT.

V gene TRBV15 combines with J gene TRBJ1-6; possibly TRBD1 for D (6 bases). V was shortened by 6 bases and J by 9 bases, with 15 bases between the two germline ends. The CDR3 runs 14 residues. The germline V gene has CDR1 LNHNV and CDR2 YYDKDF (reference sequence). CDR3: CATSTGTWGSPLHF. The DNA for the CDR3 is TGTGCCACCAGTACCGGGACATGGGGTTCACCCCTCCACTTT.

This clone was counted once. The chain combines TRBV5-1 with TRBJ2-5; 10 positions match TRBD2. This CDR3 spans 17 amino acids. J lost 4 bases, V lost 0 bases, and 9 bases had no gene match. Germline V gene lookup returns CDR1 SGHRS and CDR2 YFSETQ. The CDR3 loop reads CASSLGSGRPAGETQYF. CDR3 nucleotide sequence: TGCGCCAGCAGCTTGGGTAGCGGGAGGCCCGCAGGAGAGACCCAGTACTTC. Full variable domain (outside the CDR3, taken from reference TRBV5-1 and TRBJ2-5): KAGVTQTPRYLIKTRGQQVTLSCSPISGHRSVSWYQQTPGQGLQFLFEYFSETQRNKGNFPGRFSGRQFSNSRSEMNVSTLELGDSALYLCASSLGSGRPAGETQYFGPGTRLLVL.

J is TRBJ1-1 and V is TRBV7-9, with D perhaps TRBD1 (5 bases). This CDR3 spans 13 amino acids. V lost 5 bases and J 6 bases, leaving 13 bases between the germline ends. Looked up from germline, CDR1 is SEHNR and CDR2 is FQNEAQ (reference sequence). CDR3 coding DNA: TGTGCCAGCAGCCGGGACTTACAGTCTGAAGCTTTCTTT. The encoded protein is CASSRDLQSEAFF.

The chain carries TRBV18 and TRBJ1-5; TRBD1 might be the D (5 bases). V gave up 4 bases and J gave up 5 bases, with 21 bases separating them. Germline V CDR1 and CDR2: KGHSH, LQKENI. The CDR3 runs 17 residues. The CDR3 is CASSHRREDVYHQPQHF. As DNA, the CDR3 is TGTGCCAGCTCACATCGCAGGGAAGATGTGTATCATCAGCCCCAGCATTTT.